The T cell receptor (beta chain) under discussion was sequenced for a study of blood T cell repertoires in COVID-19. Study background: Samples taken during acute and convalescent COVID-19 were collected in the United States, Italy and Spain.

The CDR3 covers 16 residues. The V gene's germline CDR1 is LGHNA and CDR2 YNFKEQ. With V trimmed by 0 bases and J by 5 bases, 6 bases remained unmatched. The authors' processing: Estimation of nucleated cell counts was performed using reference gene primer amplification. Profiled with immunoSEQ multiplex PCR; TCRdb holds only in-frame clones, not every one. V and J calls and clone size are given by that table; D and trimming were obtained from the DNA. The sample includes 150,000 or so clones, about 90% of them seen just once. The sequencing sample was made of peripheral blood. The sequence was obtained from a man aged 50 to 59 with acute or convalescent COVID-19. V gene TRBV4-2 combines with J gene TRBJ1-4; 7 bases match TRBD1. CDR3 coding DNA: TGTGCCAGCAGCCAAGAGCTGGGCAGGGGGAATGAAAAACTGTTTTTT. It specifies CASSQELGRGNEKLFF.